The TCR beta chain described here comes from a study of T cells in Graves' hyperthyroidism and ophthalmopathy. The TCR beta CDR3 regions underwent amplification using RNA transcripts as the source. The HTBI set primed first-round TCR CDR3 RT-PCR. TCRdb fed the multiplex PCR reads into MiXCR, producing one record per CDR3 protein. The sample comprises about 590,000 distinct CDR3 sequences, around a sixth of which are singletons, and 7.3% rests with the top ten. Germline V gene lookup returns CDR1 SGHNT and CDR2 YENEEA. The CDR3 covers 17 residues. The ends lost 0 bases at V and 3 bases at J; junction bases unmatched: 8. Participants, patients aged 18 to 65, had newly diagnosed hyperthyroidism with a duration under 2 months. The table lists this clonotype with many counts.

The sequence came from a young woman with Graves' hyperthyroidism. This chain links TRBV11-3 with TRBJ1-2, with TRBD1 identical over 9 bases. Specimen: blood. CDR3 bases: TGTGCCAGCAGCTTAGATGGGGGGACAGGGTTTGACTATGGCTACACCTTC. The encoded protein is CASSLDGGTGFDYGYTF.